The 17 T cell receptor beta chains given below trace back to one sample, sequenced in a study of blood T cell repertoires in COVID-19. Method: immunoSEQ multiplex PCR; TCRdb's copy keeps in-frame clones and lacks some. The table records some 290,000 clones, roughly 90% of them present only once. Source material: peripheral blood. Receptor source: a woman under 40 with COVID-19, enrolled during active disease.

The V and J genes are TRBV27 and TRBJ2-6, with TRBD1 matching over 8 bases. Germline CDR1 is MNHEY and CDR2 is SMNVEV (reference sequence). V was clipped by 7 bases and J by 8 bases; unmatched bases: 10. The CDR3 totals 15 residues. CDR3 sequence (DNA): TGTGCCAGCAATACTCGGACAGGGCCTCCCAACGTCCTGACTTTC. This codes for CASNTRTGPPNVLTF.

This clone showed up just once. The CDR3, as DNA: TGTGCCAGCACCACCCCAGGAGGGACTCAGCATTTT. Encoded protein: CASTTPGGTQHF. J is TRBJ1-5 and V is TRBV12-3 or TRBV12-4; a weak D match, TRBD1 (5 bases). V gave up 7 bases and J gave up 13 bases, with 17 bases separating them. This CDR3 comprises 12 residues.

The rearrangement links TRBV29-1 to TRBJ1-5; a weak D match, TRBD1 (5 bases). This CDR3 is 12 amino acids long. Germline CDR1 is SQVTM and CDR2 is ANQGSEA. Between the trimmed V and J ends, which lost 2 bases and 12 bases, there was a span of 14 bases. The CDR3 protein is CSVESTAGRQHF. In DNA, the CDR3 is TGCAGCGTTGAAAGTACGGCAGGGCGCCAGCATTTT.

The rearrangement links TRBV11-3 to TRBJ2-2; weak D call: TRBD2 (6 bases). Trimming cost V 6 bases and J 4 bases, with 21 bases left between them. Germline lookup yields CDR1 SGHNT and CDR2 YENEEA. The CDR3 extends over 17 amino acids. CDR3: CASRLPLREPPTGELFF. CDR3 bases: TGTGCCAGCAGATTGCCTTTACGGGAGCCGCCCACCGGGGAGCTGTTTTTT.

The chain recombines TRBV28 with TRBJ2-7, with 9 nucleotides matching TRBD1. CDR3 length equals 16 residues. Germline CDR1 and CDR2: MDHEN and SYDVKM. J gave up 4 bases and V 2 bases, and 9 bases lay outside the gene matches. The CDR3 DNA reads TGTGCCAGCAGTTTAAATCGGGGACAGGGCTTATACGAGCAGTACTTC. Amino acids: CASSLNRGQGLYEQYF.

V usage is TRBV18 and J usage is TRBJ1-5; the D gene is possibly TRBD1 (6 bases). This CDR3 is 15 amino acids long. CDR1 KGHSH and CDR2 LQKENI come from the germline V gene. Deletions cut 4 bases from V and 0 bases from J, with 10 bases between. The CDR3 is CASSLQGPSNQPQHF. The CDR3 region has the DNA TGTGCCAGCTCACTACAGGGACCTAGCAATCAGCCCCAGCATTTT.

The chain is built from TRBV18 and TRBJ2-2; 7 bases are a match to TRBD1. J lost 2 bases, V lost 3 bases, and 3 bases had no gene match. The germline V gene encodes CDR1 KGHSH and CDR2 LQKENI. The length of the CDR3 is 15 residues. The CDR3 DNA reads TGTGCCAGCTCACCGGACAGGAGTAACACCGGGGAGCTGTTTTTT. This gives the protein CASSPDRSNTGELFF. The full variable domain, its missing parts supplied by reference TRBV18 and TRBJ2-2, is NAGVMQNPRHLVRRRGQEARLRCSPMKGHSHVYWYRQLPEEGLKFMVYLQKENIIDESGMPKERFSAEFPKEGPSILRIQQVVRGDSAAYFCASSPDRSNTGELFFGEGSRLTVL.

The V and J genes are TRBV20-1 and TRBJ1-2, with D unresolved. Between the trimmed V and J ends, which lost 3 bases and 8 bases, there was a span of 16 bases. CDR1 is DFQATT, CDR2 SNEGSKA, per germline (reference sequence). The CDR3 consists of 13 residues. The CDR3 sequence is CSASSPGLKGYTF. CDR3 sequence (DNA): TGCAGTGCTAGTTCCCCGGGTCTCAAGGGCTACACCTTC.

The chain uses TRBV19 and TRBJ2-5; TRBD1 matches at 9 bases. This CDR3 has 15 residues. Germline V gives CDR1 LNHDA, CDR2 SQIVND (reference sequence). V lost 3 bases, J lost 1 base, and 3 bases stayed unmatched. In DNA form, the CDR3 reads TGTGCCAGTAGTATGACAGGGGGGCTCCAAGAGACCCAGTACTTC. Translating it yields CASSMTGGLQETQYF.

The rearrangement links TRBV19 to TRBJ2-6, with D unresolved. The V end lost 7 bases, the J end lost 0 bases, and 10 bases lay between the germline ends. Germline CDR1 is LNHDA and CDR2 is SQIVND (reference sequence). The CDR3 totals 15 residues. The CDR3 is CASTVRGSGANVLTF. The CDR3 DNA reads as TGTGCCAGTACGGTGCGCGGCTCTGGGGCCAACGTCCTGACTTTC.

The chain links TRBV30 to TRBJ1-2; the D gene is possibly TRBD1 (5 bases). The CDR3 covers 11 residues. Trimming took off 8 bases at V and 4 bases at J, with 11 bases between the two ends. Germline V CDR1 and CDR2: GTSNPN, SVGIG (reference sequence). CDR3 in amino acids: CAGKDSYGYTF. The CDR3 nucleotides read TGTGCCGGAAAAGACAGCTATGGCTACACCTTC.

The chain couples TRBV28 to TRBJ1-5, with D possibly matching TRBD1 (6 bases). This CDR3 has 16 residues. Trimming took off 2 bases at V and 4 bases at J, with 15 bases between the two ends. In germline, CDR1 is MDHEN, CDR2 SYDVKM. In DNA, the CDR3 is TGTGCCAGCAGTTTACCCACAGGGTCCCCAAATCAGCCCCAGCATTTT. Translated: CASSLPTGSPNQPQHF. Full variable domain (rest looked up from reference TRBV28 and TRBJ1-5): DVKVTQSSRYLVKRTGEKVFLECVQDMDHENMFWYRQDPGLGLRLIYFSYDVKMKEKGDIPEGYSVSREKKERFSLILESASTNQTSMYLCASSLPTGSPNQPQHFGDGTRLSIL.

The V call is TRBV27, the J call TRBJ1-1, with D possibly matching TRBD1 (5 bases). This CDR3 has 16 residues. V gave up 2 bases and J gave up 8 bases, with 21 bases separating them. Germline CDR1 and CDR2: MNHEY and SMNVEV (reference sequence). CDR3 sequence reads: CASSLGEQVAEVEAFF. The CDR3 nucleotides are TGTGCCAGCAGTTTAGGAGAACAGGTCGCCGAGGTCGAAGCTTTCTTT.

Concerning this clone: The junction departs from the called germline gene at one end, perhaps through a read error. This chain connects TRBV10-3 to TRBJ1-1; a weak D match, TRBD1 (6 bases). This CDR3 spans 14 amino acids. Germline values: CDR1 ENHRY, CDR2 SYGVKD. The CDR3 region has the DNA TGTGCCATCAGTGAGTCGATGGGGGACACTGAAACTTTCTTT. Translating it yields CAISESMGDTETFF.

The CDR3 sequence: CASSLEGTGRNEQFF. Written as DNA, the CDR3 is TGCGCCAGCAGCTTGGAAGGGACAGGGCGGAATGAGCAGTTCTTC. This chain uses TRBV5-1 with TRBJ2-1; 9 nucleotides line up with TRBD1. V lost 0 bases, J lost 7 bases, and 5 bases stayed unmatched. The CDR3 is made up of 15 amino acids. Germline CDR1 SGHRS, CDR2 YFSETQ.

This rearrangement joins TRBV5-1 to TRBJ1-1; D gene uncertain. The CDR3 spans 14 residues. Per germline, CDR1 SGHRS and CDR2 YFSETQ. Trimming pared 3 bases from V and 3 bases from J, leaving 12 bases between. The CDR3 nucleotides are TGCGCCAGCAGCTCCTTGGGCACTTACACTGAAGCTTTCTTT. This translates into CASSSLGTYTEAFF.

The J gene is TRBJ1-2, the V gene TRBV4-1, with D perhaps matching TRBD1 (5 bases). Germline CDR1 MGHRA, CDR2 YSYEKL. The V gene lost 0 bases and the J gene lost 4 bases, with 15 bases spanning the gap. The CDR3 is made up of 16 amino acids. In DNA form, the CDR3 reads TGCGCCAGCAGCCAAGAGTTAGGGGTGATCTTCTATGGCTACACCTTC. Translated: CASSQELGVIFYGYTF.